What follows is one T cell receptor (beta chain) and its context. The source of the sample is a study of PD-1 blockade in mismatch repair-deficient tumors. Libraries were prepared by immunoSEQ multiplex PCR; TCRdb keeps only in-frame clonotypes and omits some of them. This sample has around 62,000 clones, with around 80% found just once. V trimming: 1 base; J trimming: 3 bases; junction bases outside the gene matches: 11. This CDR3 comprises 17 residues. All patients were mismatch repair deficient, assessed by either PCR or immunohistochemistry. TCR sequencing covered a few patients who responded to pembrolizumab.

The starting material was peripheral blood, obtained 2 weeks after starting pembrolizumab. The J gene is TRBJ2-7, the V gene TRBV6-7; 8 bases fit TRBD2. TRBV6-7 is marked as an open reading frame, function uncertain. The source is an adult with mismatch repair-deficient cancer. DNA of the CDR3: TGTGCCAGCAGTTACTTCCCACTTAGCGGGATTGGCTACGAGCAGTACTTC. Translation gives CASSYFPLSGIGYEQYF.